The 14 T cell receptor beta chains reported below all come from one sample, sequenced in a study of cytomegalovirus exposure and HLA in healthy donors. PCR was performed using 60 Vbeta and 13 Jbeta primers. The protocol was immunoSEQ multiplex PCR, while the TCRdb copy is restricted to in-frame clones and leaves out a portion. The table has over 100,000 clones, approximately 65% seen once. The sample was PBMCs. The receptors were sampled from a young man in good health and CMV-seronegative.

The chain combines TRBV6-1 with TRBJ2-7; 14 bases align to TRBD2. V dropped 6 bases and J dropped 3; count of bases not matched to a gene: 1. The V gene's germline CDR1 is MNHNS and CDR2 SASEGT. The CDR3 extends over 14 amino acids. This CDR3 reads CASSGTSGGYEQYF. The CDR3 DNA reads as TGTGCCAGCAGCGGGACTAGCGGGGGCTACGAGCAGTACTTC.

The rearrangement uses TRBV6-5 and TRBJ2-5, with D unclear. The CDR3 is made up of 13 amino acids. V was cut by 5 bases and J by 4 bases, with 11 bases left in between. Germline values: CDR1 MNHEY, CDR2 SVGAGI. Here the CDR3 reads CASSPSGLETQYF. The CDR3 DNA reads TGTGCCAGCAGTCCTTCGGGTTTAGAGACCCAGTACTTC.

The chain combines TRBV15 with TRBJ2-5; possibly TRBD2 for D (5 bases). The CDR3 has 17 amino acids. V was clipped by 0 bases and J by 5 bases, with 19 bases between them. Germline V CDR1 and CDR2: LNHNV, YYDKDF (reference sequence). The CDR3, as DNA: TGTGCCACCAGCAGAGATCCTGGGAGTAACGGGTGGGAGACCCAGTACTTC. Translated, it gives CATSRDPGSNGWETQYF.

This clone has only a few counts. This chain uses TRBV7-2 with TRBJ2-7; 11 positions match TRBD2. V gave up 6 bases and J gave up 7 bases; unmatched junction bases: 8. This CDR3 is 14 amino acids long. Germline V gene lookup returns CDR1 SGHTA and CDR2 FQGNSA. The CDR3 region is CASRGLAAEGEQYF. Written as DNA, the CDR3 is TGTGCCAGCAGGGGACTAGCGGCCGAGGGAGAGCAGTACTTC.

The chain employs TRBV4-2 and TRBJ1-2; D is unresolved. V was shortened by 1 base and J by 3 bases, with 9 bases between the two germline ends. The CDR3 sequence is 14 residues long. The V gene's germline CDR1 is LGHNA and CDR2 YNFKEQ. In DNA form, the CDR3 reads TGTGCCAGCAGCCAAGGTGGCGGGGACTATGGCTACACCTTC. Protein product: CASSQGGGDYGYTF.

This sequence joins TRBV6-1 and TRBJ2-1; 9 positions agree with TRBD2. This CDR3 region has 14 residues. Germline V CDR1 and CDR2: MNHNS, SASEGT. V lost 1 base and J lost 9; bases outside the gene matches: 4. The DNA for the CDR3 is TGTGCCAGCAGTGAAGTTGTTAGCGGGGGTGAGCAGTTCTTC. Residues: CASSEVVSGGEQFF.

The chain recombines TRBV27 with TRBJ2-7; 12 nucleotides line up with TRBD2. Germline-derived CDR1 and CDR2 are MNHEY and SMNVEV (reference sequence). V lost 1 base to trimming and J lost 2 bases; unmatched junction nucleotides: 9. The length of the CDR3 is 18 residues. CDR3: CASSLFPGLAGNPYEQYF. CDR3 DNA sequence: TGTGCCAGCAGTTTATTTCCTGGACTAGCGGGAAATCCCTACGAGCAGTACTTC.

This clone was picked up one time. This sequence joins TRBV6-1 and TRBJ1-5, with D unclear. Between the trimmed V and J ends, which lost 4 bases and 6 bases, there was a span of 13 bases. Germline V gene sequence: CDR1 MNHNS, CDR2 SASEGT. The CDR3 totals 14 residues. The CDR3 region is CASSAPPQFQPQHF. The DNA of the CDR3 is TGTGCCAGCAGTGCCCCCCCCCAATTTCAGCCCCAGCATTTT.

V usage is TRBV28 and J usage is TRBJ1-4; a possible D gene is TRBD1 (5 bases). The CDR3 covers 15 residues. Germline loops: CDR1 MDHEN, CDR2 SYDVKM. The ends were cut back, 9 bases at V and 8 bases at J, with 22 bases in the middle. The CDR3 protein is CASRIRGRVDEKLFF. The CDR3, as DNA: TGTGCCAGTCGGATTCGAGGCAGGGTGGACGAAAAACTGTTTTTT.

J is TRBJ2-5 and V is TRBV7-9; tentatively, D is TRBD2 (5 bases). The J call is uncertain, as TRBJ2-7 better fits the DNA end. There are 13 residues in the CDR3. In germline, CDR1 is SEHNR, CDR2 FQNEAQ (reference sequence). The CDR3 sequence is CASSSGLLYEQYF. For the CDR3, the DNA is TGTGCCAGCAGCTCCGGACTCCTCTACGAGCAGTACTTC.

This clone appeared once. The V gene is TRBV6-6, the J gene TRBJ2-7; 7 nucleotides match TRBD1. The trim removed 5 bases at V and 2 bases at J, leaving 9 bases unmatched. In germline, CDR1 is MNHNY, CDR2 SVGAGI (reference sequence). There are 15 residues in the CDR3. This CDR3 reads CASSADREPTYEQYF. The CDR3 DNA sequence: TGTGCCAGCAGTGCCGACAGGGAACCCACCTACGAGCAGTACTTC.

This clone was observed a handful of times. The chain uses TRBV10-2 and TRBJ2-1; 8 bases agree with TRBD2. The CDR3 is made up of 15 amino acids. Losses at the gene ends were 7 bases for V and 5 bases for J; bases not matched to a gene: 10. CDR1 is WSHSY, CDR2 SAAADI, per germline. The CDR3 DNA reads as TGCGCCAGCATGATGGAGCGGGGGAAAAACAATGAGCAGTTCTTC. Translation gives CASMMERGKNNEQFF.

The chain links TRBV18 to TRBJ1-5; 10 positions match TRBD1. CDR3 length: 16 amino acids. Germline values: CDR1 KGHSH, CDR2 LQKENI. The J segment lost 8 bases and the V segment lost 2 bases, leaving 9 bases of the junction unmatched. CDR3 coding DNA: TGTGCCAGCTCACCATACCCGACAGGGGGCTTGGAGCCCCAGCATTTT. This translates into CASSPYPTGGLEPQHF.

V gene TRBV10-2 combines with J gene TRBJ2-5; D possibly corresponds to TRBD1 (5 bases). This CDR3 region has 16 residues. V lost 6 bases, J lost 3 bases, and 20 bases lay in between. Germline V lookup: CDR1 WSHSY, CDR2 SAAADI. The CDR3 nucleotides read TGCGCCAGCAGCCCGCCCGACCGACTCAGGGAAGAGACCCAGTACTTC. Residues: CASSPPDRLREETQYF.